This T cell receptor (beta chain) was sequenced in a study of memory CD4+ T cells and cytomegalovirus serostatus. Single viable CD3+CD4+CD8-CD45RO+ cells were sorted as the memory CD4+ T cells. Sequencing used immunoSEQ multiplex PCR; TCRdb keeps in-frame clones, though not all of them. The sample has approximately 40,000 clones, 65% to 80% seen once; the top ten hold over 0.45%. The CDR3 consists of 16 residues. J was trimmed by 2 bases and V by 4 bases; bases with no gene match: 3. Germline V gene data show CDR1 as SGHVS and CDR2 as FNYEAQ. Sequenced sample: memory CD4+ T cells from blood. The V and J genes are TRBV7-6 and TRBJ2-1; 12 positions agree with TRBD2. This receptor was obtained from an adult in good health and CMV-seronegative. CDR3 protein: CASSWRTSGAYNEQFF. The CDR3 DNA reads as TGTGCCAGCAGCTGGAGGACTAGCGGGGCCTACAATGAGCAGTTCTTC.